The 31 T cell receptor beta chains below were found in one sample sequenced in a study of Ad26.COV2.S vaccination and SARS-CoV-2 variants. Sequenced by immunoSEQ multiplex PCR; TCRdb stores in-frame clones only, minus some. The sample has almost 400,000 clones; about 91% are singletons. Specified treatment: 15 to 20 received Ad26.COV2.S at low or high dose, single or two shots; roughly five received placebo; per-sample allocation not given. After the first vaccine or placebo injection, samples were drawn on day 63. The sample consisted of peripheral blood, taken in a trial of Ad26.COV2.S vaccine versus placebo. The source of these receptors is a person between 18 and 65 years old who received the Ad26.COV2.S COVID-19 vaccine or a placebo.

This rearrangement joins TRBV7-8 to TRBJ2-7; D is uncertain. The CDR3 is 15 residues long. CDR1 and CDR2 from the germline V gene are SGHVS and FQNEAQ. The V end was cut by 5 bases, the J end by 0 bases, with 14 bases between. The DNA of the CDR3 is TGTGCCAGCAGCCCCACGACGGTAGTCTCCTACGAGCAGTACTTC. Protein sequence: CASSPTTVVSYEQYF. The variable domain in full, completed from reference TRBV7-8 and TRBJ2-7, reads GAGVSQSPRYKVAKRGQDVALRCDPISGHVSLFWYQQALGQGPEFLTYFQNEAQLDKSGLPSDRFFAERPEGSVSTLKIQRTQQEDSAVYLCASSPTTVVSYEQYFGPGTRLTVT.

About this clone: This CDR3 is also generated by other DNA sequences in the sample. CDR3 sequence (DNA): TGTGCCTGGAGCGGGAGCTCCTACAATGAGCAGTTCTTC. It translates to CAWSGSSYNEQFF. V usage is TRBV30 and J usage is TRBJ2-1; a weak D match, TRBD2 (6 bases). Germline V lookup: CDR1 GTSNPN, CDR2 SVGIG (reference sequence). The CDR3 spans 13 residues. With 3 bases removed from V and 0 bases from J, the gap between germline ends came to 6 bases.

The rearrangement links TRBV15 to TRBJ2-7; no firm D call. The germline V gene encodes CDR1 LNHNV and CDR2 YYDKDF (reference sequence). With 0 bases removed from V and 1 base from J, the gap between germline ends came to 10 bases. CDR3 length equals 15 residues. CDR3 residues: CATSRDWAASYEQYF. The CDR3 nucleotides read TGTGCCACCAGCAGAGATTGGGCAGCGTCCTACGAGCAGTACTTC.

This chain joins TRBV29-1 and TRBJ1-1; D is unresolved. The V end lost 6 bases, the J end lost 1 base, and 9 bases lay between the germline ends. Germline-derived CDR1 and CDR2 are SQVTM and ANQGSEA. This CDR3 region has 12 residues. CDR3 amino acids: CSVSEPNTEAFF. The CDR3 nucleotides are TGCAGCGTGTCAGAACCGAACACTGAAGCTTTCTTT.

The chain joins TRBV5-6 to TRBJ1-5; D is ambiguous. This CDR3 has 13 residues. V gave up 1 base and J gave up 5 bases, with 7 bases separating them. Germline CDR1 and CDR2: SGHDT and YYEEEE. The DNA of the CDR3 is TGTGCCAGCAGCTTGACGAGGTATCAGCCCCAGCATTTT. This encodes CASSLTRYQPQHF.

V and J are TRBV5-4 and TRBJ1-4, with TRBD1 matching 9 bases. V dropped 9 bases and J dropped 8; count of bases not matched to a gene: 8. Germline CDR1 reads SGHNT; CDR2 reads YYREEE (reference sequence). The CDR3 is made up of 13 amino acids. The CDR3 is CATTGGAEEKLFF. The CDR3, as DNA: TGTGCCACTACAGGGGGCGCAGAAGAAAAACTGTTTTTT.

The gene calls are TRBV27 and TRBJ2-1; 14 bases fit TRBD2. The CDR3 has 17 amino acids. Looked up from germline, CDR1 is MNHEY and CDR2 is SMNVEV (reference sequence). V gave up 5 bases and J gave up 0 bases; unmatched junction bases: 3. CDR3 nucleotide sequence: TGTGCCAGCAGTCCCGGGACTAGCGGGAGCTCCTACAATGAGCAGTTCTTC. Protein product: CASSPGTSGSSYNEQFF.

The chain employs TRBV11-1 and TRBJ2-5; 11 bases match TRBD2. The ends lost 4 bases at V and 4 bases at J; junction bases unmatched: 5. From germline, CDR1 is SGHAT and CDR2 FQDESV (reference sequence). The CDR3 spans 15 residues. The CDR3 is CASSSTGTSGETQYF. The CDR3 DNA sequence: TGTGCCAGCAGCTCGACCGGGACTAGCGGAGAGACCCAGTACTTC.

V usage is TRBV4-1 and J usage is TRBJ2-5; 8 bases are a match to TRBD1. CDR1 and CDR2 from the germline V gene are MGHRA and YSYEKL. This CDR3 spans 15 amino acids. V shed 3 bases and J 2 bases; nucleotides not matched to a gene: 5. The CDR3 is CASSQTGEPQETQYF. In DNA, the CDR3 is TGCGCCAGCAGCCAGACAGGGGAGCCACAAGAGACCCAGTACTTC.

The DNA for the CDR3 is TGTGCCAGCAGCTCGCCGGGACTAGCGGGGCAACGGCGAAATGAGCAGTTCTTC. Its protein product is CASSSPGLAGQRRNEQFF. This sequence joins TRBV3-1 (or the pseudogene TRBV3-2) and TRBJ2-1; TRBD2 matches at 13 bases. V lost 5 bases, J lost 7 bases, and 14 bases stayed unmatched. The CDR3 has 18 residues. CDR1 is LGHDT and CDR2 is YNNKEL in the germline V gene (reference sequence).

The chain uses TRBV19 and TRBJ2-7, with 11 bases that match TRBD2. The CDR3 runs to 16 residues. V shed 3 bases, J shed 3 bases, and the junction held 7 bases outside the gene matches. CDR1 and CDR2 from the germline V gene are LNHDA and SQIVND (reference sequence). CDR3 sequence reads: CASSISWTSGRYEQYF. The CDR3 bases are TGTGCCAGTAGTATTAGCTGGACTAGCGGGCGCTACGAGCAGTACTTC.

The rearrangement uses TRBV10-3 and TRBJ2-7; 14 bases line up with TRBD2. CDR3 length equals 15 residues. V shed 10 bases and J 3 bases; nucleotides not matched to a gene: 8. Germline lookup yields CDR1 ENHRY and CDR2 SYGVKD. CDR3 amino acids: CATAGTSGSFYEQYF. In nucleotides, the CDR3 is TGTGCCACCGCCGGGACTAGCGGGAGTTTCTACGAGCAGTACTTC.

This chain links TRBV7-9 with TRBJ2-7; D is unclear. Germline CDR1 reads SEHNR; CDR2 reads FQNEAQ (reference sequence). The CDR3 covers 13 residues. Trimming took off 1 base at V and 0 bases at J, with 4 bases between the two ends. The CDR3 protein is CASSLDPSYEQYF. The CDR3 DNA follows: TGTGCCAGCAGCTTAGATCCCTCCTACGAGCAGTACTTC.

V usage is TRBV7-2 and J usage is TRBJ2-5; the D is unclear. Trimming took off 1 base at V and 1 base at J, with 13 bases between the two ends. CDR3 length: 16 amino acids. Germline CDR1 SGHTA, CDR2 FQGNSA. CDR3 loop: CASSLVALGPQETQYF. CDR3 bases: TGTGCCAGCAGCTTAGTAGCTCTCGGTCCCCAAGAGACCCAGTACTTC.

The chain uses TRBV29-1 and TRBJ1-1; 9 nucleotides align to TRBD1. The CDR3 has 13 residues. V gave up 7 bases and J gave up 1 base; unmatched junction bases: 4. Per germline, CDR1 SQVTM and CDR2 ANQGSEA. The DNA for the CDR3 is TGCAGCGCCTCGGACAGGGGGAACACTGAAGCTTTCTTT. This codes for CSASDRGNTEAFF.

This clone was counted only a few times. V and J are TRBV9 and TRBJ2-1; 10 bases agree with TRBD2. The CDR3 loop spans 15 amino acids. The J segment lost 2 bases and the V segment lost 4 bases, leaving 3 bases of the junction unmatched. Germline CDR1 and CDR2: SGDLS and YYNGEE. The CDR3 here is CASSRSGRTYNEQFF. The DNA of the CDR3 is TGTGCCAGCAGCCGTAGCGGGAGGACCTACAATGAGCAGTTCTTC.

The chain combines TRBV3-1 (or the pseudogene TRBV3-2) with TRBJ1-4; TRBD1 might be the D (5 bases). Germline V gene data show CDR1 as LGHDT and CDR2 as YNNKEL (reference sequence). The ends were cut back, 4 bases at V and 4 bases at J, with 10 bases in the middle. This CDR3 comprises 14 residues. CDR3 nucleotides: TGTGCCAGCAGCCCTCGACAGTATAATGAAAAACTGTTTTTT. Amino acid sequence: CASSPRQYNEKLFF.

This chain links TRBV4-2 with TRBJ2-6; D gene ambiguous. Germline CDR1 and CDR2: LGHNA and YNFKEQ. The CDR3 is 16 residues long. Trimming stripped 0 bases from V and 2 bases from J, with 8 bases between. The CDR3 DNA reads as TGTGCCAGCAGCCAAGATAATTCCGCTGGGGCCAACGTCCTGACTTTC. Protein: CASSQDNSAGANVLTF.

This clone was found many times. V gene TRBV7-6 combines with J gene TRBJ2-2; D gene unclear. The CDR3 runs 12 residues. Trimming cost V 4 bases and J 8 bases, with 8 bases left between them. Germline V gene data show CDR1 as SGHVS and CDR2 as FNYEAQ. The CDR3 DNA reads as TGTGCCAGCAGCTCGGAATTAGGGGAGCTGTTTTTT. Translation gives CASSSELGELFF.

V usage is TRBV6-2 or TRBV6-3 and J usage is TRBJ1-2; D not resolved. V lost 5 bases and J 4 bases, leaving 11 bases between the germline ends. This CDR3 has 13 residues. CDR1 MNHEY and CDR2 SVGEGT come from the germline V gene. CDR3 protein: CASSAGRIYGYTF. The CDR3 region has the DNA TGTGCCAGCAGTGCCGGACGGATCTATGGCTACACCTTC.

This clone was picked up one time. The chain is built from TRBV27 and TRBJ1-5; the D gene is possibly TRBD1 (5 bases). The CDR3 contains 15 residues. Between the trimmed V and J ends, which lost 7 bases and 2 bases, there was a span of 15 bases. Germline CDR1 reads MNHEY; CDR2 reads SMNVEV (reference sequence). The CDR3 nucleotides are TGTGCCAGCATCTCGACAGAGGAAGGCAATCAGCCCCAGCATTTT. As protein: CASISTEEGNQPQHF.

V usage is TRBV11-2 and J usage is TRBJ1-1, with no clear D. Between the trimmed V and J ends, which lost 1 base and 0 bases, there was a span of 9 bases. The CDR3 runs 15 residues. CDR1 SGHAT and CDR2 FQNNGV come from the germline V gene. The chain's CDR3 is CASSLGGGMNTEAFF. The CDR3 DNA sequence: TGTGCCAGCAGCTTAGGGGGAGGCATGAACACTGAAGCTTTCTTT.

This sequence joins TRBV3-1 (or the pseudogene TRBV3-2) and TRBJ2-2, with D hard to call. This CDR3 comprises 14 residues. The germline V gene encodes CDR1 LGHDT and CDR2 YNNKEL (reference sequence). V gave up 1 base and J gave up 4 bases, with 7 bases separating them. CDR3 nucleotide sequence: TGTGCCAGCAGCCAAGCCACCCTCACCGGGGAGCTGTTTTTT. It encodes CASSQATLTGELFF.

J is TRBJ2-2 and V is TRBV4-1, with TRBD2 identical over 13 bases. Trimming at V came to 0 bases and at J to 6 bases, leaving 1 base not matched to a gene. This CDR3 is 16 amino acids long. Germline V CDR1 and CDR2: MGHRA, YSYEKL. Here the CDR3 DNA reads TGCGCCAGCAGCCAAGAAGGACTAGCGGGAGCCGGGGAGCTGTTTTTT. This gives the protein CASSQEGLAGAGELFF.

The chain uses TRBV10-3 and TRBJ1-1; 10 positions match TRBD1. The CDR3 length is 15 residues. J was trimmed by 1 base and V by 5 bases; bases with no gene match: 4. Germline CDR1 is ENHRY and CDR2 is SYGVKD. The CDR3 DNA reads TGTGCCATCAGTTCACGGACAGGGGGGAACACTGAAGCTTTCTTT. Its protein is CAISSRTGGNTEAFF.

The CDR3 bases are TGTGCCAGCAGCCCACAGGGGGGAGGAGATACGCAGTATTTT. It encodes CASSPQGGGDTQYF. The rearrangement joins TRBV3-1 (or the pseudogene TRBV3-2) to TRBJ2-3, with TRBD1 identical over 8 bases. Germline-derived CDR1 and CDR2 are LGHDT and YNNKEL (reference sequence). The CDR3 is made up of 14 amino acids. V lost 4 bases to trimming and J lost 5 bases; unmatched junction nucleotides: 5.

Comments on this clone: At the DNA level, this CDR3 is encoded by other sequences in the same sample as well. CDR3 sequence (DNA): TGTGCCAGCAGTTTAGCAGGGTACGAGCAGTACTTC. Translated, it gives CASSLAGYEQYF. The chain recombines TRBV28 with TRBJ2-7, with a weak D call TRBD1 (5 bases). CDR1 is MDHEN and CDR2 is SYDVKM in the germline V gene. V was shortened by 2 bases and J by 4 bases, with 6 bases between the two germline ends. This CDR3 is built from 12 residues.

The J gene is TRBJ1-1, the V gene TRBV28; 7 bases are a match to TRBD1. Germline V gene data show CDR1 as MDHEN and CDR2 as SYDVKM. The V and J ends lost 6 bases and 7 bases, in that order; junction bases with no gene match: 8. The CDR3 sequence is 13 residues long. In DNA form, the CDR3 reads TGTGCCAGCAGCGACACCGGGACAGTTGAAGCTTTCTTT. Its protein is CASSDTGTVEAFF.

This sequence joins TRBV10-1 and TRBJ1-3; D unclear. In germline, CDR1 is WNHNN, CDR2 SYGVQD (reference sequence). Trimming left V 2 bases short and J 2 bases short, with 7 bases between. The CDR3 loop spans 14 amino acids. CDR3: CASSEGTAGNTIYF. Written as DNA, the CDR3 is TGCGCCAGCAGTGAGGGCACCGCTGGAAACACCATATATTTT.

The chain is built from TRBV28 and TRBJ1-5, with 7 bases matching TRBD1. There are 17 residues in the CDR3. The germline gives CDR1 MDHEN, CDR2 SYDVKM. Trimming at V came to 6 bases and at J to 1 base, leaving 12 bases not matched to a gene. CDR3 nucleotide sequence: TGTGCCAGCAGCCCTTCCGGGGACAGTTGGAGCAATCAGCCCCAGCATTTT. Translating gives CASSPSGDSWSNQPQHF.

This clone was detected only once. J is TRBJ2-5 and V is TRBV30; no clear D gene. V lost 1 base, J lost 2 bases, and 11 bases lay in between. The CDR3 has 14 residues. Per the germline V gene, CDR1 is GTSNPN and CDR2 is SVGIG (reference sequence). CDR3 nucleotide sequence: TGTGCCTGGAGTGAGGCACGGGTTCAAGAGACCCAGTACTTC. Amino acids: CAWSEARVQETQYF. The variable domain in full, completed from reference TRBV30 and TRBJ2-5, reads SQTIHQWPATLVQPVGSPLSLECTVEGTSNPNLYWYRQAAGRGLQLLFYSVGIGQISSEVPQNLSASRPQDRQFILSSKKLLLSDSGFYLCAWSEARVQETQYFGPGTRLLVL.